These 31 T cell receptor beta chains came from one sample sequenced in a study of tumor-infiltrating lymphocytes in primary liver carcinoma. Co-extraction yielded RNA and DNA from around 18-30 mg of unsorted bulk tissue. A constant-region primer served to make TCR beta cDNA from 500 to 550 ng total RNA. Employing slightly modified ARM-PCR, three nested multiplex PCR rounds were run, and these gave rise to the TCR beta libraries. Each of the first two PCR rounds ran approximately 9 cycles with TRBV1-TRBV30 forward and C-beta reverse primers. TCRdb independently ran MiXCR on the multiplex PCR reads; one entry per CDR3 protein. The sample has about 130,000 distinct CDR3 sequences, approximately 64% seen once. The sequenced material came from liver tumor tissue from sampling region 3. Stated subset: tumor region T3, left-lateral pole. The receptors originated from a woman aged 55-69 years with primary liver carcinoma and hepatitis B virus infection.

About this clonotype itself: The junction departs from germline at one end; a sequencing error may be responsible. The rearrangement uses TRBV11-2 and TRBJ1-2; 9 bases are a match to TRBD1. Germline V gives CDR1 SGHAT, CDR2 FQNNGV. The CDR3 runs 13 residues. Here the CDR3 DNA reads TGTGTCAGCAGCTTAGACAGGGGGGGCGGCTACATCTTC. This codes for CVSSLDRGGGYIF.

The chain combines TRBV10-3 with TRBJ2-5; possible D gene TRBD1, 6 bases. CDR1 and CDR2 from the germline V gene are ENHRY and SYGVKD. The CDR3 contains 15 residues. The V and J ends lost 4 bases and 5 bases respectively, with 17 bases between them. CDR3 sequence (DNA): TGTGCCATCAGTGGACAGGTCAACTCTCATGAGACCCAGTACTTC. Its protein product is CAISGQVNSHETQYF.

Concerning this clonotype itself: One end of the junction fails to match germline, which may point to a read error. The V call is TRBV12-3 or TRBV12-4, the J call TRBJ2-2; perhaps TRBD2 as D (6 bases). This CDR3 spans 15 amino acids. The DNA for the CDR3 is TGTACCAGCAGTTTAACGGGAGTCCAAACCGGGGAGCTATTTTTT. Translating gives CTSSLTGVQTGELFF.

The chain has TRBV11-2 and TRBJ2-1; no clear D gene. Trimming cost V 1 base and J 2 bases, with 9 bases left between them. CDR3 length: 15 residues. CDR1 is SGHAT, CDR2 FQNNGV, per germline. The CDR3 DNA reads TGTGCCAGCAGCTTAGTCAGTGACACCTACAATGAGCAGTTCTTC. It is translated as CASSLVSDTYNEQFF.

About this clonotype: This could be a read error, since a much larger clone is one nucleotide away. The gene calls are TRBV30 and TRBJ2-1; perhaps D is TRBD1 or TRBD2 (5 bases each). Germline CDR1 reads GTSNPN; CDR2 reads SVGIG (reference sequence). The V and J ends lost 7 bases and 3 bases respectively, with 13 bases between them. The CDR3 has 13 amino acids. Here the CDR3 reads CALMGDFYNEQFF. CDR3 nucleotides: TGTGCCTTGATGGGGGATTTCTACAATGAGCAGTTCTTC.

Notes on this clonotype: A much larger clone lies a single base off, so this may be a read error. V usage is TRBV28 and J usage is TRBJ2-3; 9 nucleotides line up with TRBD2. Looked up from germline, CDR1 is MDHEN and CDR2 is SYDVKM. The CDR3 is made up of 17 amino acids. With V trimmed by 3 bases and J by 4 bases, 11 bases remained unmatched. DNA of the CDR3: TGTGCCAGCAGTTTGAGGCTAGCGGGGAGCACAGCAGATACGCAGTATTTT. Protein sequence: CASSLRLAGSTADTQYF.

With regard to this clonotype: Sequence at one end of the junction differs from germline and may be a read error. V and J are TRBV6-1 and TRBJ2-1; the match to TRBD2 covers 7 bases. Germline CDR1 is MNHNS and CDR2 is SASEGT. CDR3 length: 13 amino acids. CDR3 nucleotides: TGTGCCACAATTGGGCTAGCGGTGACCCAGCAAATCTTC. Protein sequence: CATIGLAVTQQIF.

This clonotype was observed many times. The chain combines TRBV10-3 with TRBJ2-1, with D perhaps matching TRBD1 (7 bases). V gave up 10 bases and J gave up 9 bases, with 19 bases separating them. This CDR3 has 13 residues. CDR1 ENHRY and CDR2 SYGVKD come from the germline V gene. DNA of the CDR3: TGTGCCAACACCGGGACAGCCGGGGGTGAGCAGTTCTTC. Its translation is CANTGTAGGEQFF.

The chain uses TRBV2 and TRBJ1-5; D gene uncertain. With 7 bases removed from V and 2 bases from J, the gap between germline ends came to 12 bases. Germline assignment: CDR1 SNHLY and CDR2 FYNNEI. The CDR3 loop spans 14 amino acids. In DNA form, the CDR3 reads TGTGCCAGCAATGAGGGTGAAGGCAATCAGCCCCAGCATTTT. It codes for CASNEGEGNQPQHF.

The count of this clonotype is one. At one of its ends the junction is not consistent with the germline gene, which may arise from a read error. The rearrangement uses TRBV19 and TRBJ1-1; no clear D. The CDR3 covers 11 residues. From germline, CDR1 is LNHDA and CDR2 SQIVND (reference sequence). CDR3 protein: CTSTRHFEAFF. As DNA, the CDR3 is TGTACCAGTACCAGACACTTTGAAGCTTTCTTT.

Turning to this clonotype: One end of the junction is discordant with germline, which a read error may explain. The gene calls are TRBV11-3 and TRBJ2-2, with TRBD2 matching 11 bases. CDR3 size: 15 residues. Per germline, CDR1 SGHNT and CDR2 YENEEA. For the CDR3, the DNA is TGTGCCAGCAGTTTGGGACTAGCGGCTACCGGGGAGCTGTTATTT. It codes for CASSLGLAATGELLF. The whole variable domain, remainder taken from reference TRBV11-3 and TRBJ2-2, is EAGVVQSPRYKIIEKKQPVAFWCNPISGHNTLYWYLQNLGQGPELLIRYENEEAVDDSQLPKDRFSAERLKGVDSTLKIQPAELGDSAVYLCASSLGLAATGELLFGEGSRLTVL.

This clonotype was recorded once. A junction end diverges from the germline sequence, so it may reflect a read error. The J gene is TRBJ2-7, the V gene TRBV11-2; D might be TRBD1 (5 bases). CDR1 and CDR2 from the germline V gene are SGHAT and FQNNGV. CDR3 length: 18 amino acids. CDR3 in DNA: TGTGCCACCAGCGTGCAGGGTGAGGTAAGCGAGATTACGTACGAGCAGTACTTC. The encoded protein is CATSVQGEVSEITYEQYF.

The genes are TRBV11-2 and TRBJ2-1; maybe TRBD1 (8 bases). The CDR3 totals 13 residues. Germline V gene lookup returns CDR1 SGHAT and CDR2 FQNNGV. The ends were cut back, 7 bases at V and 9 bases at J, with 16 bases in the middle. The CDR3 DNA follows: TGTGCCAGCACCCTGGGGGGGACAGGTGAGCAGTTCTTC. This encodes CASTLGGTGEQFF.

V usage is TRBV2 and J usage is TRBJ1-3; D remains ambiguous. Trimming removed 0 bases from V and 0 bases from J, with 9 bases in between. This CDR3 contains 16 residues. Germline values: CDR1 SNHLY, CDR2 FYNNEI. The CDR3 DNA reads as TGTGCCAGCAGTGAAGCGAGGTTGAGCTCTGGAAACACCATATATTTT. This codes for CASSEARLSSGNTIYF.

CDR3 amino acids: CVRSLDRNEQFF. The CDR3 DNA reads as TGTGTTAGGAGCCTTGACAGAAATGAGCAGTTCTTC. The V gene is TRBV11-1, the J gene TRBJ2-1; D possibly corresponds to TRBD1 (5 bases). The CDR3 is 12 residues long. Germline CDR1 and CDR2: SGHAT and FQDESV (reference sequence).

Points on this clonotype: A read error may produce the germline difference seen at one junction end. CDR3 protein: CSVKGGTGANEQFF. CDR3 DNA sequence: TGCAGCGTTAAAGGAGGGACAGGGGCCAATGAACAGTTCTTC. The V call is TRBV29-1, the J call TRBJ2-1, with 10 bases identical to TRBD1. CDR3 size: 14 residues. Per germline, CDR1 SQVTM and CDR2 ANQGSEA.

The rearrangement joins TRBV20-1 to TRBJ2-5, with 11 bases aligning to TRBD2. The CDR3 loop spans 14 amino acids. With 5 bases clipped from V and 9 bases from J, the junction kept 11 bases outside the gene matches. Germline V gene data show CDR1 as DFQATT and CDR2 as SNEGSKA (reference sequence). In DNA form, the CDR3 reads TGCAGTGCTGAGACTAGCGGGGTGGCCGGGTCCCAGTACTTC. Its protein product is CSAETSGVAGSQYF.

This clonotype was found a few times. One base away lies a much larger clone, so this may be a sequencing read error. The chain carries TRBV5-1 and TRBJ2-3; D is perhaps TRBD1 (5 bases). The germline gives CDR1 SGHRS, CDR2 YFSETQ. CDR3 length: 16 residues. The CDR3 nucleotides read TGCGCCTGCAGCCCCCGGACAAACCCCAGCACAGATACGCAGTATTTT. This translates into CACSPRTNPSTDTQYF.

The rearrangement uses TRBV11-2 and TRBJ2-7, with D maybe TRBD1 (5 bases). Germline values: CDR1 SGHAT, CDR2 FQNNGV. The germline V and J ends were trimmed by 3 bases and 7 bases, with 19 bases remaining between them. The CDR3 length is 15 residues. The CDR3 is CASSFGHTDGYEQYF. In DNA, the CDR3 is TGTGCCAGCAGCTTCGGACATACGGACGGCTATGAGCAGTACTTC.

V and J are TRBV28 and TRBJ1-5; no firm D call. The CDR3 has 15 amino acids. Germline CDR1 MDHEN, CDR2 SYDVKM. The ends were cut back, 4 bases at V and 8 bases at J, with 18 bases in the middle. The CDR3 DNA reads TGTGCCAGCAGTTACCGGGGAGACGCAAGCGAGCCCCAGCATTTT. Its translation is CASSYRGDASEPQHF.

Notes on this clonotype: Germline is not matched at one junction end, which may reflect a read error. The CDR3 reads CASSFRDKGEKLLF. CDR3 DNA sequence: TGTGCCAGCAGCTTCCGGGACAAGGGCGAAAAACTGCTCTTT. The chain employs TRBV11-2 and TRBJ1-4; weak D call: TRBD1 (6 bases). Germline lookup yields CDR1 SGHAT and CDR2 FQNNGV. The CDR3 is 14 residues long.

The chain couples TRBV28 to TRBJ1-5; 7 nucleotides match TRBD1. Germline-derived CDR1 and CDR2 are MDHEN and SYDVKM. The trim removed 8 bases at V and 1 base at J, leaving 8 bases unmatched. CDR3 size: 15 residues. As DNA, the CDR3 is TGTGCCAGCGGTCGAACAGGGGCAAGCAATCAGCCCCAGCATTTT. Its translation: CASGRTGASNQPQHF.

As for this clonotype: A junction boundary mismatches the germline segment, possibly from a read error. This rearrangement joins TRBV30 to TRBJ2-5; maybe TRBD2 (6 bases). The CDR3 runs to 13 residues. Germline V gene data show CDR1 as GTSNPN and CDR2 as SVGIG (reference sequence). CDR3 sequence reads: CAWSVITRETQYF. The DNA for the CDR3 is TGTGCCTGGAGTGTGATTACCCGGGAGACTCAGTACTTT.

Worth noting for this clonotype: This may be a read error: a much more frequent sequence differs by one nucleotide. The CDR3 DNA reads as TGCAGCGTCGAGAGGGGCACCGGGGAGCTGTTTTTT. Its translation is CSVERGTGELFF. The chain has TRBV29-1 and TRBJ2-2; D is perhaps TRBD1 or TRBD2 (5 bases each). CDR1 and CDR2 from the germline V gene are SQVTM and ANQGSEA. The CDR3 is 12 residues long. V was clipped by 6 bases and J by 4 bases, with 9 bases between them.

Points on this clonotype: Given a much more abundant clone one base away, this may be a read error. The V call is TRBV6-8, the J call TRBJ1-1, with D hard to call. V was trimmed by 4 bases and J by 11 bases, leaving 14 bases between them. The V gene's germline CDR1 is MNHGY and CDR2 SAAAGT. The CDR3 runs 12 residues. The CDR3 is CASSCPKDWAFF. CDR3 nucleotide sequence: TGTGCCAGCAGTTGCCCCAAGGATTGGGCTTTCTTT.

This clonotype appeared many times. The chain carries TRBV5-1 and TRBJ2-4; 8 bases agree with TRBD1. V shed 0 bases and J 8 bases; nucleotides not matched to a gene: 10. The length of the CDR3 is 16 residues. The germline gives CDR1 SGHRS, CDR2 YFSETQ. The CDR3 loop is CASSLVQGADMDIQYF. DNA for the CDR3: TGCGCCAGCAGCTTGGTTCAGGGGGCGGATATGGACATTCAGTACTTC.

With regard to this clonotype: Possible read error: a much larger clone is one base away. The chain recombines TRBV28 with TRBJ1-3; a weak D match, TRBD1 (6 bases). Trimming shortened V by 8 bases and J by 1 base, and 12 bases separated the two germline ends. This CDR3 region has 14 residues. Germline loops: CDR1 MDHEN, CDR2 SYDVKM. The CDR3 DNA reads as TGTGCCAGCGGCTCCAGGGGATCTGGAAACACCATATATTTT. Protein product: CASGSRGSGNTIYF.

A remark on this clonotype: Given a much more abundant clone one base away, this may be a read error. The chain has TRBV12-3 or TRBV12-4 and TRBJ2-3; D is ambiguous. V was cut by 4 bases and J by 4 bases, with 6 bases left in between. The CDR3 is 12 amino acids. CDR3 bases: TGTGCCAGCAGTTCCGACTCAGATACGCAGTATTTT. Translated, it gives CASSSDSDTQYF.

Worth noting for this clonotype: Possible read error: a much larger clone is one base away. The chain recombines TRBV5-4 with TRBJ2-3, with D perhaps TRBD1 (6 bases). Germline CDR1 is SGHNT and CDR2 is YYREEE (reference sequence). The CDR3 extends over 16 amino acids. With 4 bases removed from V and 2 bases from J, the gap between germline ends came to 17 bases. The chain's CDR3 is CASSKTGTHTTDTQYF. The CDR3 DNA sequence: TGTGCCAGCAGCAAAACCGGGACACATACCACAGATACGCAGTATTTT.

As regards this clonotype: A read error may account for a junction end that differs from germline. The V gene is TRBV11-3, the J gene TRBJ1-6; 9 bases fit TRBD1. Germline CDR1 is SGHNT and CDR2 is YENEEA. CDR3 length: 15 amino acids. CDR3 loop: CASIIEGQGRSPFQF. The CDR3 DNA follows: TGTGCCAGCATCATAGAGGGACAGGGCAGGTCACCCTTCCAATTT. Full variable domain (missing parts from reference TRBV11-3 and TRBJ1-6): EAGVVQSPRYKIIEKKQPVAFWCNPISGHNTLYWYLQNLGQGPELLIRYENEEAVDDSQLPKDRFSAERLKGVDSTLKIQPAELGDSAVYLCASIIEGQGRSPFQFGNGTRLTVT.

With regard to this clonotype: This could be a read error, since a much larger clone is one nucleotide away. CDR3 protein: CASRLAGGGFNEHFF. DNA of the CDR3: TGTGCCAGCAGACTAGCGGGAGGGGGGTTCAATGAGCACTTCTTC. The V gene is TRBV13, the J gene TRBJ2-1; 13 nucleotides match TRBD2. The CDR3 covers 15 residues. Germline V gene lookup returns CDR1 PRHDT and CDR2 FYEKMQ (reference sequence).